A single sample gave rise to the 11 T cell receptor beta chains below, sequenced in a study of blood T cells in healthy people across ages. A second 7 to 11 cycle PCR used barcoded and J-beta primers. MiXCR, run by TCRdb on the 5' RACE reads, gives a single entry per CDR3 protein. In the table there are approximately 600,000 distinct CDR3 sequences, 58% of which are singletons. The sequenced sample was blood. The receptors were sampled from a man aged 55 to 69 in good health.

The CDR3 spells CASSKAARTEAFF. The DNA of the CDR3 is TGCGCCAGCAGTAAAGCCGCCCGCACTGAAGCTTTCTTT. The V and J genes are TRBV10-2 and TRBJ1-1, with D unresolved. V was shortened by 5 bases and J by 4 bases, with 11 bases between the two germline ends. CDR3 size: 13 residues. Germline V gene lookup returns CDR1 WSHSY and CDR2 SAAADI.

The sample holds a few counts of this clonotype. The V and J genes are TRBV3-1 and TRBJ2-1; 14 bases fit TRBD2. Trimming removed 5 bases from V and 4 bases from J; junction bases left unmatched: 7. This CDR3 has 17 amino acids. The V gene's germline CDR1 is LGHDT and CDR2 YNNKEL (reference sequence). This chain's CDR3 is CASSSGLAGDRYNEQFF. DNA of the CDR3: TGTGCCAGCAGCTCGGGACTAGCGGGGGATCGATACAATGAGCAGTTCTTC.

The chain couples TRBV6-2 or TRBV6-3 to TRBJ1-6; 7 positions agree with TRBD1. V lost 5 bases, J lost 7 bases, and 5 bases stayed unmatched. Germline CDR1 MNHEY, CDR2 SVGEGT. The CDR3 contains 14 residues. The CDR3 protein is CASSDRDTNSPLHF. CDR3 sequence (DNA): TGTGCCAGCAGTGACAGGGACACCAATTCACCCCTCCACTTT.

This clonotype has more than one count but fewer than ten. This sequence joins TRBV3-1 and TRBJ2-4, with TRBD2 matching over 8 bases. This CDR3 is 14 amino acids long. The junction had 5 bases not matched to a gene; V was cut back by 3 bases and J by 7 bases. From germline, CDR1 is LGHDT and CDR2 YNNKEL (reference sequence). CDR3 in amino acids: CASSQTSAGNIQYF. The DNA of the CDR3 is TGTGCCAGCAGCCAGACTAGCGCGGGGAACATTCAGTACTTC.

Note on this clonotype: The junction departs from germline at one end; a sequencing error may be responsible. This chain uses TRBV27 with TRBJ1-6; D call uncertain. CDR1 is MNHEY, CDR2 SMNVEV, per germline (reference sequence). The CDR3 extends over 13 amino acids. CDR3 bases: TGTGCCAGCAGTTGGGCAGGTTTGGAACCCCTCCAATTT. Protein: CASSWAGLEPLQF.

The chain carries TRBV15 and TRBJ2-3, with a tentative D call TRBD2 (5 bases). The ends were cut back, 1 base at V and 2 bases at J, with 10 bases in the middle. The CDR3 contains 15 residues. The germline CDR1 and CDR2 sequences are LNHNV and YYDKDF (reference sequence). CDR3 coding DNA: TGTGCCACCAGCAGAGCGCGGGCGTACACAGATACGCAGTATTTT. It translates to CATSRARAYTDTQYF.

The chain joins TRBV12-3 or TRBV12-4 to TRBJ2-5; D gene unclear. The CDR3 totals 12 residues. Trimming took off 9 bases at V and 0 bases at J, with 8 bases between the two ends. The CDR3 bases are TGTGCCAGTTGCGCGGACCAAGAGACCCAGTACTTC. Encoded protein: CASCADQETQYF.

The CDR3 is CASSQVGSSAGYTF. The CDR3 bases are TGTGCCAGCAGCCAAGTGGGCTCCTCCGCAGGCTACACCTTC. V usage is TRBV3-1 and J usage is TRBJ1-2; D unclear. The CDR3 spans 14 residues. The germline CDR1 and CDR2 sequences are LGHDT and YNNKEL (reference sequence). The V end was cut by 1 base, the J end by 8 bases, with 14 bases between.

This chain uses TRBV5-1 with TRBJ2-5; TRBD2 matches at 9 bases. In germline, CDR1 is SGHRS, CDR2 YFSETQ. The V and J ends lost 3 bases and 3 bases, in that order; junction bases with no gene match: 9. This CDR3 is 16 amino acids long. The CDR3 reads CASSSTLAGAKETQYF. CDR3 bases: TGCGCCAGCAGCTCTACCTTAGCGGGGGCAAAAGAGACCCAGTACTTC. Drawing the rest from reference TRBV5-1 and TRBJ2-5, the complete variable domain is KAGVTQTPRYLIKTRGQQVTLSCSPISGHRSVSWYQQTPGQGLQFLFEYFSETQRNKGNFPGRFSGRQFSNSRSEMNVSTLELGDSALYLCASSSTLAGAKETQYFGPGTRLLVL.

In its sample, this clonotype was seen once. The chain combines TRBV29-1 with TRBJ2-7, with 10 positions matching TRBD1. Germline assignment: CDR1 SQVTM and CDR2 ANQGSEA. Losses at the gene ends were 8 bases for V and 4 bases for J; bases not matched to a gene: 5. The CDR3 is 12 amino acids. DNA of the CDR3: TGCAGCCCGAGGGGACAGGGGTACGAGCAGTACTTC. It translates to CSPRGQGYEQYF.

The gene calls are TRBV20-1 and TRBJ2-5; the match to TRBD2 covers 11 bases. The germline CDR1 and CDR2 sequences are DFQATT and SNEGSKA (reference sequence). The J segment lost 4 bases and the V segment lost 3 bases, leaving 4 bases of the junction unmatched. CDR3 length: 14 residues. The CDR3: CSASRLAGGETQYF. In nucleotides, the CDR3 is TGCAGTGCTAGTAGGCTAGCGGGGGGAGAGACCCAGTACTTC.